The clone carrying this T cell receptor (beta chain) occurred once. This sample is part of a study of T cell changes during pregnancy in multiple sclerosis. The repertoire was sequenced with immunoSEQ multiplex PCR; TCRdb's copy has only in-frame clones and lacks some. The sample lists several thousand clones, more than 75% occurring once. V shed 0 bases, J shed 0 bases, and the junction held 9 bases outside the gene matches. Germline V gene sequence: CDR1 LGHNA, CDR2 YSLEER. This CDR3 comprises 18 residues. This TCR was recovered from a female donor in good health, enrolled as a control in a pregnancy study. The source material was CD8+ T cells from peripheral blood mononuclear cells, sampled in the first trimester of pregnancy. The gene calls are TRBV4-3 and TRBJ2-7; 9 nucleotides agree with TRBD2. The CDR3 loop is CASSQDPAGGPFSYEQYF. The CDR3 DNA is TGCGCCAGCAGCCAAGATCCAGCGGGAGGCCCGTTCTCCTACGAGCAGTACTTC.